This T cell receptor (beta chain) was captured by sequencing in a study of T and B cells in COVID-19 patients. Study details: Blood was sampled from COVID-19 patients who were either actively infected or recovered. Critical illness requiring mechanical ventilation or extracorporeal membrane oxygenation affected about 55% of the roughly 20 active-infection patients. In the active-infection cohort, about 90% of the roughly 20 patients had comorbidities linked to unfavorable COVID-19 outcome.

This CDR3 spans 16 amino acids. Germline trimming cut 5 bases from V and 7 bases from J; bases unmatched to any gene: 17. The germline V gene has CDR1 SGHAT and CDR2 FQNNGV. The sample holds a few counts of this clonotype. BIOMED2 TRB-A/B primer pools were used in multiplex TRB PCR. TCRdb re-called the multiplex PCR reads through MiXCR, storing one row per CDR3 protein. In the table there are around 3,300 distinct CDR3 sequences, under 25% of which are singletons. From blood, roughly 220-550 ng of genomic DNA served as TRB template. This chain links TRBV11-2 with TRBJ2-7; the match to TRBD2 covers 7 bases. Sample: blood. This receptor was taken from a human donor with active COVID-19. In DNA, the CDR3 is TGTGCCAGCAGCGCCTTTAGGCGGGAGTATTCTTTTGAGCAGTACTTC. Translating gives CASSAFRREYSFEQYF.